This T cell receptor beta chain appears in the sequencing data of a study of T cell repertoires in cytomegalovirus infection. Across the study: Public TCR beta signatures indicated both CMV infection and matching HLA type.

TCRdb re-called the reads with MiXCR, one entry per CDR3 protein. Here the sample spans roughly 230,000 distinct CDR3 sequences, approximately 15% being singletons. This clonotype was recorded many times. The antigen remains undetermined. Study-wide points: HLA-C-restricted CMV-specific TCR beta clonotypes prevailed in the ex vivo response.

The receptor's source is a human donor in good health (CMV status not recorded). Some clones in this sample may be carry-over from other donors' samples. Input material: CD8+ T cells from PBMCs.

The DNA for the CDR3 is TGTGCCAGCAGCCCCAGGGGCGGGGGCTACAATGAGCAGTTCTTC. This gives the protein CASSPRGGGYNEQFF. The chain links TRBV6-2 or TRBV6-3 to TRBJ2-1, with a possible D match to TRBD2 (7 bases). Trimming cost V 6 bases and J 3 bases, with 15 bases left between them. Germline CDR1 MNHEY, CDR2 SVGEGT. The CDR3 is 15 amino acids.